This passage covers 26 T cell receptor beta chains from one sample sequenced in a study of early T cells in non-severe SARS-CoV-2 infection. Using its own MiXCR run on the 5' RACE reads, TCRdb lists one record per CDR3 protein. The sample includes tens of thousands of distinct CDR3 sequences, about an eighth seen only once; the top ten take 4.5% to 7%. This material consisted of whole blood, taken at baseline. Receptors were obtained from an adult who was a healthcare worker with PCR-confirmed SARS-CoV-2 infection or an uninfected control (not recorded which).

The V and J genes are TRBV20-1 and TRBJ2-7; D possibly corresponds to TRBD2 (7 bases). The V end was cut by 6 bases, the J end by 3 bases, with 15 bases between. This CDR3 has 13 amino acids. Germline CDR1 reads DFQATT; CDR2 reads SNEGSKA (reference sequence). The CDR3 region has the DNA TGCAGTGCCACAGGGACTACCTACTACGAGCAGTACTTC. This codes for CSATGTTYYEQYF.

This clonotype was observed many times. The V gene is TRBV7-9, the J gene TRBJ1-1; the D is unclear. V lost 5 bases to trimming and J lost 6 bases, with 19 bases between them. Germline CDR1 is SEHNR and CDR2 is FQNEAQ (reference sequence). The CDR3 is made up of 15 amino acids. CDR3 in DNA: TGTGCCAGCAGCCTACTAACATCGACTAGCCCTGAAGCTTTCTTT. Translated: CASSLLTSTSPEAFF.

This clonotype was counted only a few times. This rearrangement joins TRBV29-1 to TRBJ2-4; no firm D call. Germline assignment: CDR1 SQVTM and CDR2 ANQGSEA. The CDR3 totals 14 residues. V was clipped by 5 bases and J by 0 bases, with 11 bases between them. CDR3 DNA sequence: TGCAGCGTTAGAAACACGCTAGCCAAAAACATTCAGTACTTC. As protein: CSVRNTLAKNIQYF.

This clonotype turned up a few times. The chain has TRBV4-1 and TRBJ2-5; 9 bases line up with TRBD2. V dropped 3 bases and J dropped 1; count of bases not matched to a gene: 6. The germline CDR1 and CDR2 sequences are MGHRA and YSYEKL. This CDR3 spans 16 amino acids. CDR3 nucleotide sequence: TGCGCCAGCAGCCATGGGGCTAGCGGGGCCCAAGAGACCCAGTACTTC. Protein sequence: CASSHGASGAQETQYF.

In this sample, this clonotype turned up once. This chain joins TRBV19 and TRBJ2-1; D gene unclear. The CDR3 is made up of 16 amino acids. The V gene lost 5 bases and the J gene lost 9 bases, with 23 bases spanning the gap. The germline V gene encodes CDR1 LNHDA and CDR2 SQIVND (reference sequence). The CDR3 is CASSSRVTGPVREQFF. The CDR3 nucleotides are TGTGCCAGTAGTTCTAGGGTGACTGGGCCTGTCCGTGAGCAGTTCTTC. The full variable domain, rest sourced from reference TRBV19 and TRBJ2-1, is DGGITQSPKYLFRKEGQNVTLSCEQNLNHDAMYWYRQDPGQGLRLIYYSQIVNDFQKGDIAEGYSVSREKKESFPLTVTSAQKNPTAFYLCASSSRVTGPVREQFFGPGTRLTVL.

This clonotype was seen only once. V and J are TRBV6-2 or TRBV6-3 and TRBJ2-7; the match to TRBD2 covers 13 bases. The CDR3 spans 15 residues. The germline CDR1 and CDR2 sequences are MNHEY and SVGEGT. V was pared by 6 bases and J by 3 bases, with 5 bases of the junction left unmatched. This CDR3 is CASRYGLAGDYEQYF. The CDR3 DNA sequence: TGTGCCAGCAGATACGGACTAGCGGGAGACTACGAGCAGTACTTC.

This clonotype was counted only a few times. The V call is TRBV10-1, the J call TRBJ1-5, with D tentatively TRBD1 (5 bases). Trimming shortened V by 8 bases and J by 6 bases, and 11 bases separated the two germline ends. Germline lookup yields CDR1 WNHNN and CDR2 SYGVQD (reference sequence). The CDR3 totals 12 residues. CDR3 nucleotide sequence: TGCGCCAGCCTGCAGGGTTTTCAGCCCCAGCATTTT. Translating it yields CASLQGFQPQHF.

The J gene is TRBJ1-1, the V gene TRBV27, with a tentative D call TRBD1 (6 bases). Trimming cost V 3 bases and J 3 bases, with 17 bases left between them. The germline V gene has CDR1 MNHEY and CDR2 SMNVEV (reference sequence). The CDR3 contains 16 residues. The DNA of the CDR3 is TGTGCCAGCAGTTTCGCCCACAGGGAGGGGGACACTGAAGCTTTCTTT. This gives the protein CASSFAHREGDTEAFF.

This clonotype was recorded at least ten times. The chain employs TRBV5-1 and TRBJ2-7, with D perhaps matching TRBD2 (6 bases). CDR3 length: 14 residues. CDR1 is SGHRS, CDR2 YFSETQ, per germline. The V end was cut by 3 bases, the J end by 3 bases, with 13 bases between. The CDR3 region is CASSYVGGDYEQYF. CDR3 in DNA: TGCGCCAGCAGCTACGTGGGGGGTGACTACGAGCAGTACTTC.

V is TRBV20-1 and J is TRBJ1-1, with D perhaps TRBD1 (5 bases). The CDR3 is made up of 13 amino acids. V gave up 0 bases and J gave up 1 base, with 6 bases separating them. Germline CDR1 and CDR2: DFQATT and SNEGSKA (reference sequence). In DNA, the CDR3 is TGCAGTGCTAGAGAGACAGCGAACACTGAAGCTTTCTTT. Translating it yields CSARETANTEAFF.

At least ten counts were recorded for this clonotype. The chain links TRBV20-1 to TRBJ2-7, with D possibly matching TRBD1 (6 bases). Looked up from germline, CDR1 is DFQATT and CDR2 is SNEGSKA (reference sequence). Between the trimmed V and J ends, which lost 3 bases and 2 bases, there was a span of 14 bases. The CDR3 totals 14 residues. This CDR3 is CSASEGTSTYEQYF. The CDR3 bases are TGCAGTGCTAGTGAGGGGACATCAACCTACGAGCAGTACTTC.

This clonotype was seen at least ten times. The chain is built from TRBV5-8 and TRBJ1-2, with 10 bases identical to TRBD1. This CDR3 is built from 16 residues. V shed 2 bases, J shed 1 base, and the junction held 5 bases outside the gene matches. The germline V gene has CDR1 SGHTS and CDR2 YDEGEE. Here the CDR3 reads CASSLSGTGVNYGYTF. For the CDR3, the DNA is TGTGCCAGCAGCTTATCCGGGACAGGGGTTAACTATGGCTACACCTTC.

This clonotype has only a few counts. The chain uses TRBV2 and TRBJ2-2; 11 nucleotides agree with TRBD1. J was trimmed by 7 bases and V by 3 bases; bases with no gene match: 4. The V gene's germline CDR1 is SNHLY and CDR2 FYNNEI. This CDR3 region has 15 residues. The DNA for the CDR3 is TGTGCCAGCAGTGACGGACAGGGGGCTGGCGGGGAGCTGTTTTTT. It specifies CASSDGQGAGGELFF.

This chain uses TRBV12-3 or TRBV12-4 with TRBJ2-7; D call uncertain. The CDR3 totals 15 residues. Trimming removed 2 bases from V and 12 bases from J, with 23 bases in between. CDR3 sequence: CASSLFPTNQTRGYF. CDR3 bases: TGTGCCAGCAGTTTATTTCCTACCAACCAAACCCGTGGGTACTTC.

The rearrangement joins TRBV7-3 to TRBJ2-5, with TRBD1 identical over 7 bases. The germline V gene encodes CDR1 SGHTA and CDR2 FQGTGA. The CDR3 is made up of 13 amino acids. V lost 5 bases and J lost 5; bases outside the gene matches: 5. DNA of the CDR3: TGTGCCAGCAGCATCAGGGGGTCCGAGACCCAGTACTTC. Its translation: CASSIRGSETQYF.

This clonotype has a handful of counts. For the CDR3, the DNA is TGTGCCAGCAGCAGAGGGACAGGCCGAGAAGCTTTCTTT. Its translation: CASSRGTGREAFF. J is TRBJ1-1 and V is TRBV5-4; 8 nucleotides agree with TRBD1. Germline V gene lookup returns CDR1 SGHNT and CDR2 YYREEE (reference sequence). The CDR3 loop spans 13 amino acids. The trim removed 4 bases at V and 8 bases at J, leaving 7 bases unmatched.

This clonotype was recorded at least ten times. The J gene is TRBJ2-7, the V gene TRBV29-1; D ambiguous. The CDR3 spans 14 residues. Germline CDR1 SQVTM, CDR2 ANQGSEA. Between the trimmed V and J ends, which lost 4 bases and 7 bases, there was a span of 20 bases. CDR3 sequence reads: CSVGFVGTGSEQYF. The DNA of the CDR3 is TGCAGCGTTGGATTTGTCGGCACCGGGTCGGAGCAGTACTTC.

This clonotype was counted only a few times. The germline gene is not matched at one end of the junction; a read error may be the cause. The chain is built from TRBV11-3 and TRBJ2-1; 8 positions match TRBD1. The CDR3 spans 11 residues. In germline, CDR1 is SGHNT, CDR2 YENEEA. The CDR3: CASSQGARVLF. The CDR3 bases are TGTGCCAGCAGCCAGGGGGCCAGGGTCCTCTTC.

The rearrangement joins TRBV29-1 to TRBJ1-2; D is ambiguous. The CDR3 is made up of 12 amino acids. Trimming took 5 bases from V and 4 from J, leaving 11 bases between them. CDR1 and CDR2 (germline): SQVTM, ANQGSEA. The CDR3 DNA reads TGCAGCGTTCGCCGGACGGGCTATGGCTACACCTTC. This translates into CSVRRTGYGYTF.

This clonotype was picked up many times. This chain connects TRBV2 to TRBJ2-2; a weak D match, TRBD2 (5 bases). This CDR3 has 15 amino acids. The V and J ends lost 5 bases and 2 bases respectively, with 12 bases between them. Per the germline V gene, CDR1 is SNHLY and CDR2 is FYNNEI. CDR3 in DNA: TGTGCCAGCAGTTGGACTGGATTCAACACCGGGGAGCTGTTTTTT. Amino acids: CASSWTGFNTGELFF.

This clonotype was seen only a few times. CDR3 bases: TGTGCCAGCAGCCAAGCCCGGGACTCTGAAGCTTTCTTT. Protein: CASSQARDSEAFF. This sequence joins TRBV25-1 and TRBJ1-1; a possible D gene is TRBD1 (5 bases). The germline gives CDR1 MGHDK, CDR2 SYGVNS. The CDR3 runs 13 residues. The germline V and J ends were trimmed by 6 bases and 6 bases, with 14 bases remaining between them.

Only a few counts were recorded for this clonotype. The J gene is TRBJ1-2, the V gene TRBV18; TRBD1 might be the D (5 bases). CDR3 length: 13 residues. Germline CDR1 KGHSH, CDR2 LQKENI. With 3 bases removed from V and 2 bases from J, the gap between germline ends came to 7 bases. The chain's CDR3 is CASSPQGNYGYTF. CDR3 sequence (DNA): TGTGCCAGCTCACCTCAGGGAAACTATGGCTACACCTTC. Combining the CDR3 with reference TRBV18 and TRBJ1-2 gives the whole variable domain NAGVMQNPRHLVRRRGQEARLRCSPMKGHSHVYWYRQLPEEGLKFMVYLQKENIIDESGMPKERFSAEFPKEGPSILRIQQVVRGDSAAYFCASSPQGNYGYTFGSGTRLTVV.

This clonotype was seen only a few times. CDR3 in DNA: TGTGCCAGCAGTGAATTTACAGGGGAATATTCACCCCTCCACTTT. This translates into CASSEFTGEYSPLHF. The chain uses TRBV25-1 and TRBJ1-6; 7 nucleotides match TRBD1. V was clipped by 1 base and J by 8 bases; unmatched bases: 5. In germline, CDR1 is MGHDK, CDR2 SYGVNS. The CDR3 totals 15 residues. Using reference TRBV25-1 and TRBJ1-6 for the parts outside the CDR3, the full variable domain is EADIYQTPRYLVIGTGKKITLECSQTMGHDKMYWYQQDPGMELHLIHYSYGVNSTEKGDLSSESTVSRIRTEHFPLTLESARPSHTSQYLCASSEFTGEYSPLHFGNGTRLTVT.

This clonotype was observed at least ten times. The genes are TRBV7-3 and TRBJ2-5; tentative D call: TRBD1 (6 bases). This CDR3 is built from 14 residues. Germline CDR1 reads SGHTA; CDR2 reads FQGTGA. V lost 4 bases to trimming and J lost 5 bases, with 14 bases between them. CDR3 region: CASSSTGPRETQYF. In DNA, the CDR3 is TGTGCCAGCAGCTCGACAGGACCGCGGGAGACCCAGTACTTC. The full variable domain, completed using reference TRBV7-3 and TRBJ2-5, is GAGVSQTPSNKVTEKGKYVELRCDPISGHTALYWYRQSLGQGPEFLIYFQGTGAADDSGLPNDRFFAVRPEGSVSTLKIQRTERGDSAVYLCASSSTGPRETQYFGPGTRLLVL.

This chain links TRBV28 with TRBJ2-1; D gene uncertain. The germline V and J ends were trimmed by 5 bases and 4 bases, with 6 bases remaining between them. CDR3 size: 12 residues. CDR1 is MDHEN, CDR2 SYDVKM, per germline. The CDR3 loop is CASSPSYNEQFF. The DNA of the CDR3 is TGTGCCAGCAGTCCCTCATACAATGAGCAGTTCTTC.

Many counts were recorded for this clonotype. V usage is TRBV3-1 and J usage is TRBJ2-5, with D tentatively TRBD2 (6 bases). The CDR3 spans 15 residues. Germline V gene lookup returns CDR1 LGHDT and CDR2 YNNKEL (reference sequence). Trimming took off 4 bases at V and 1 base at J, with 13 bases between the two ends. CDR3 residues: CASSPNLGGQETQYF. CDR3 nucleotide sequence: TGTGCCAGCAGCCCCAACCTGGGGGGCCAAGAGACCCAGTACTTC.